These T cell receptor beta chains were read from a single sample in a study of blood T cell repertoires in COVID-19. The method was immunoSEQ multiplex PCR; TCRdb's version includes in-frame clones alone and lacks a portion of them. The table has roughly 150,000 clones, roughly 85% seen once. Sequencing was carried out using peripheral blood. All receptors derive from a woman aged 55-70 years with COVID-19, enrolled during active disease. CDR3s include the opening cysteine and the closing phenylalanine or tryptophan. D genes are given only for firm matches. Clone size is given for some rows only: seen once, a few or many times, or a class if the clone is expanded.

v_call: TRBV6-5; j_call: TRBJ2-7; clone_size: .; d_call: .; cdr3_nt: TGTGCCAGCAGCCTTGTACGGTCCGACGAGCAGTACTTC; cdr3_aa: CASSLVRSDEQYF
v_call: TRBV18; j_call: TRBJ1-1; clone_size: .; d_call: TRBD1; cdr3_nt: TGTGCCAGCTCTCCCTCCAGGGGGCGCACTGAAGCTTTCTTT; cdr3_aa: CASSPSRGRTEAFF
v_call: TRBV11-2; j_call: TRBJ1-2; clone_size: .; d_call: .; cdr3_nt: TGTGCCAGCAGCTTAGACAAGGGGCTGCTCACCTTC; cdr3_aa: CASSLDKGLLTF
v_call: TRBV10-3; j_call: TRBJ2-1; clone_size: few; d_call: .; cdr3_nt: TGTGCCATCAGAGGTGGCTCCACTAAATACAATGAGCAGTTCTTC; cdr3_aa: CAIRGGSTKYNEQFF
v_call: TRBV12-5; j_call: TRBJ1-2; clone_size: .; d_call: .; cdr3_nt: TGTGCTAGTGGTTTGGTAGGCTCCAGGGTAGGCCCCCGAGGCTACACCTTC; cdr3_aa: CASGLVGSRVGPRGYTF
v_call: TRBV7-7; j_call: TRBJ2-5; clone_size: many; d_call: .; cdr3_nt: TGTGCTAGCAGCTCATCGGGGGAGACCCAGTACTTC; cdr3_aa: CASSSSGETQYF
v_call: TRBV14; j_call: TRBJ2-1; clone_size: .; d_call: TRBD2; cdr3_nt: TGTGCCAGCAGCCTAACGAGGGGACTAGCGGGGTTTGAGCAGTTCTTC; cdr3_aa: CASSLTRGLAGFEQFF
v_call: TRBV6-1; j_call: TRBJ1-1; clone_size: once; d_call: TRBD1; cdr3_nt: TGTGCCAGCAGTGAAGTATTTGGGACAGGGTTTGCGAATCCCACTGAAGCTTTCTTT; cdr3_aa: CASSEVFGTGFANPTEAFF
v_call: TRBV7-8; j_call: TRBJ1-5; clone_size: .; d_call: .; cdr3_nt: TGTGCCAGCAGCCCTCCGGGACAAGGACAGCCCCAGCATTTT; cdr3_aa: CASSPPGQGQPQHF
v_call: TRBV6-5; j_call: TRBJ1-1; clone_size: few; d_call: .; cdr3_nt: TGTGCAGGCGGGGAGGCAGGGATGAACACTGAAGCTTTCTTT; cdr3_aa: CAGGEAGMNTEAFF
v_call: TRBV3-1/TRBV3-2; j_call: TRBJ1-1; clone_size: .; d_call: .; cdr3_nt: TGTGCCAGCAGCCCCCAGTTGGGGAGAGCTTTCTTT; cdr3_aa: CASSPQLGRAFF
v_call: TRBV27; j_call: TRBJ2-5; clone_size: .; d_call: TRBD1; cdr3_nt: TGTGCCAGCAGTTTATCGACAGGGTGGGGGGAGACCCAGTACTTC; cdr3_aa: CASSLSTGWGETQYF
v_call: TRBV29-1; j_call: TRBJ1-1; clone_size: .; d_call: TRBD1; cdr3_nt: TGCAGCGCTAGGACAGGGACAAACACTGAAGCTTTCTTT; cdr3_aa: CSARTGTNTEAFF
v_call: TRBV25-1; j_call: TRBJ1-2; clone_size: .; d_call: TRBD1; cdr3_nt: TGTGCCAGCAGTACCCGACAGGGGGCGCGACTTGGCTACACCTTC; cdr3_aa: CASSTRQGARLGYTF
v_call: TRBV3-1/TRBV3-2; j_call: TRBJ1-4; clone_size: .; d_call: .; cdr3_nt: TGTGCCAGCGGCAGGGGTGGAGAAAAACTGTTTTTT; cdr3_aa: CASGRGGEKLFF
v_call: TRBV27; j_call: TRBJ1-5; clone_size: .; d_call: .; cdr3_nt: TGTGCCAGCAGTTGGGGGGGACATAGCAATCAGCCCCAGCATTTT; cdr3_aa: CASSWGGHSNQPQHF
v_call: TRBV27; j_call: TRBJ1-2; clone_size: .; d_call: TRBD1; cdr3_nt: TGTGCCAGCAGTTTATCCCGGGACAGGGGGCGAGACGCTGACTATGGCTACACCTTC; cdr3_aa: CASSLSRDRGRDADYGYTF
v_call: TRBV7-8; j_call: TRBJ1-1; clone_size: once; d_call: .; cdr3_nt: TGTGCCAGCAGAGCGGGGACTGAAGCTTTCTTT; cdr3_aa: CASRAGTEAFF
v_call: TRBV5-4; j_call: TRBJ1-1; clone_size: .; d_call: TRBD1; cdr3_nt: TGTGCCAGCATCCCGACAGGGGATATAAGGACTGAAGCTTTCTTT; cdr3_aa: CASIPTGDIRTEAFF
v_call: TRBV25-1; j_call: TRBJ1-4; clone_size: .; d_call: .; cdr3_nt: TGTGCCAGCAGTGAACTACGGACAGAGGAAAAACTGTTTTTT; cdr3_aa: CASSELRTEEKLFF
v_call: TRBV5-6; j_call: TRBJ1-4; clone_size: .; d_call: TRBD1; cdr3_nt: TGTGCCAGCAGCTTGGGGACAGGGGGCTTTAATGAAAAACTGTTTTTT; cdr3_aa: CASSLGTGGFNEKLFF
v_call: TRBV2; j_call: TRBJ1-5; clone_size: few; d_call: TRBD1; cdr3_nt: TGTGCCAGCAGGGGACAGGGCGGTCAGCCCCAGCATTTT; cdr3_aa: CASRGQGGQPQHF
v_call: TRBV6-5; j_call: TRBJ1-2; clone_size: .; d_call: .; cdr3_nt: TGTGCCAGCAGTTACTCGCGGGGTAGTGGCTACACCTTC; cdr3_aa: CASSYSRGSGYTF
v_call: TRBV3-1/TRBV3-2; j_call: TRBJ2-5; clone_size: .; d_call: TRBD2; cdr3_nt: TGTGCCAGCAGCCCCCTTAGGGGACTAGGACAAGAGACCCAGTACTTC; cdr3_aa: CASSPLRGLGQETQYF
v_call: TRBV9; j_call: TRBJ1-2; clone_size: .; d_call: TRBD1; cdr3_nt: TGTGCCAGCAGCGTAGACCGGACAGGTCCCGATGGCTACACCTTC; cdr3_aa: CASSVDRTGPDGYTF
v_call: TRBV5-1; j_call: TRBJ1-1; clone_size: .; d_call: TRBD1; cdr3_nt: TGCGCCAGCAGCAGGGACAGCAACATGAACACTGAAGCTTTCTTT; cdr3_aa: CASSRDSNMNTEAFF
v_call: TRBV7-2; j_call: TRBJ1-3; clone_size: .; d_call: .; cdr3_nt: TGTGCCAGCAGCTCCCCTCTGGGAAACACCATATATTTT; cdr3_aa: CASSSPLGNTIYF
v_call: TRBV12-5; j_call: TRBJ2-1; clone_size: .; d_call: TRBD2; cdr3_nt: TGTGCTAGTGGTTTGGTACTGGATAGCGGGAGCCATGAGCAGTTCTTC; cdr3_aa: CASGLVLDSGSHEQFF
v_call: TRBV19; j_call: TRBJ1-2; clone_size: once; d_call: TRBD1; cdr3_nt: TGTGCCAGTAGTATTGGTCCAGGGGGAAGGGGGAACTACTATGGCTACACCTTC; cdr3_aa: CASSIGPGGRGNYYGYTF
v_call: TRBV3-1/TRBV3-2; j_call: TRBJ1-4; clone_size: .; d_call: .; cdr3_nt: TGTGCCAGCAGCCCCGGACAGAGGAGGGAAAAACTGTTTTTT; cdr3_aa: CASSPGQRREKLFF
v_call: TRBV19; j_call: TRBJ1-3; clone_size: .; d_call: TRBD1; cdr3_nt: TGTGCCAGTACTACAGGGGTTGGAAACACCATATATTTT; cdr3_aa: CASTTGVGNTIYF
v_call: TRBV7-6; j_call: TRBJ2-7; clone_size: .; d_call: .; cdr3_nt: TGTGCCAGCAGCGCGGGCCTCGAGCAGTACTTC; cdr3_aa: CASSAGLEQYF
v_call: TRBV9; j_call: TRBJ2-1; clone_size: .; d_call: .; cdr3_nt: TGTGCCAGCAGCGCCAGACTGGCGAACAATGAGCAGTTCTTC; cdr3_aa: CASSARLANNEQFF
v_call: TRBV7-2; j_call: TRBJ1-3; clone_size: .; d_call: .; cdr3_nt: TGTGCCAGCAGCGTAGGGGGAGGTGGAAACACCATATATTTT; cdr3_aa: CASSVGGGGNTIYF
v_call: TRBV20-1; j_call: TRBJ1-5; clone_size: .; d_call: TRBD1; cdr3_nt: TGCAGTGCTAGTTGGACAGGGGACAGAAGCAATCAGCCCCAGCATTTT; cdr3_aa: CSASWTGDRSNQPQHF
v_call: TRBV5-1; j_call: TRBJ2-3; clone_size: .; d_call: TRBD1; cdr3_nt: TGCGCCAGCAGCAACAGGGGGCCTAGCACAGATACGCAGTATTTT; cdr3_aa: CASSNRGPSTDTQYF
v_call: TRBV21-1; j_call: TRBJ2-7; clone_size: .; d_call: .; cdr3_nt: TGTGCCAGCAGCAAGGGCCGGGACACCAAGTCCTACGAGCAGTACTTC; cdr3_aa: CASSKGRDTKSYEQYF
v_call: TRBV11-2; j_call: TRBJ2-6; clone_size: .; d_call: .; cdr3_nt: TGTGCCAGCAGCGGGCGGGGCCCTGGGGCCAACGTCCTGACTTTC; cdr3_aa: CASSGRGPGANVLTF
v_call: TRBV19; j_call: TRBJ2-1; clone_size: .; d_call: .; cdr3_nt: TGTGCCAGTAACGACTTACGAGGGAATGAGCAGTTCTTC; cdr3_aa: CASNDLRGNEQFF
v_call: TRBV29-1; j_call: TRBJ2-5; clone_size: .; d_call: TRBD1; cdr3_nt: TGCAGCACCGGACAGGCCGGGGAGACCCAGTACTTC; cdr3_aa: CSTGQAGETQYF